These T cell receptor beta chains were read from a single sample in a study of CD8+CD57+ T cells in acquired aplastic anemia. TCRdb re-called the reads through MiXCR, storing one row per CDR3 protein. The data hold approximately 250,000 distinct CDR3 sequences, with roughly 80% observed a single time. The sample taken for sequencing was sorted CD4+, CD8+, or CD8+CD57+ T cells (not recorded which) from PBMCs. The receptors shown here come from a human donor with aplastic anemia. Both conserved end residues are part of each CDR3. The order of the fields is CDR3 DNA, CDR3 protein, J gene, clone size, D gene, V gene. A D gene is named only where the DNA matches it firmly. Not all rows give a size; the values are once, few, many and, for expanded clones, a class.

TGTGCCAGCAGCCAATACGACAATGAGCAGTTCTTC	CASSQYDNEQFF	TRBJ2-1	NA	NA	TRBV7-6
TGTGCCAGCAGCCTCGAACTATCCCCCTACAATGAGCAGTTCTTC	CASSLELSPYNEQFF	TRBJ2-1	NA	NA	TRBV5-5
TGTGCCAGCAGCTTTCAAAGAAGCGGGGAGGGCGTTGTGCAGTTCTTC	CASSFQRSGEGVVQFF	TRBJ2-1	NA	TRBD2	TRBV7-3
TGTGCCAGTAGTATAGCTAGCGGAGTTCAGCCCCAGCATTTT	CASSIASGVQPQHF	TRBJ1-5	few	NA	TRBV19
TGTGCCAGCGGAGGAGCTGGGAACATTCAGTACTTCTGCTTC	CASGGAGNIQYFCF	TRBJ2-5	few	NA	TRBV9
TGTGCCAGCTCACCGGGTGGTAGCGGGGCCTACGAGCAGTACTTC	CASSPGGSGAYEQYF	TRBJ2-7	many	TRBD2	TRBV18
TGTGCCAGCAGCTTAGATCTGACAGGGAACACTGAAGCTTTCTTTCAACACTTC	CASSLDLTGNTEAFFQHF	TRBJ2-1	NA	TRBD1	TRBV11-3
TGTGCCAGCAGCTTAGCGCAAGGTCCAAATACGCAGTATTTT	CASSLAQGPNTQYF	TRBJ2-3	few	NA	TRBV7-6
TGTGCCAGCAGCGAAAGGTCAGATACGCAGAATTTTGAGTTCTTC	CASSERSDTQNFEFF	TRBJ2-1	NA	NA	TRBV9
TGTGCCAGCAGCTTAGCGGGTAGCTACGGGGCCCACTGCCGGACTTTC	CASSLAGSYGAHCRTF	TRBJ2-6	NA	NA	TRBV7-3
TGTGCCAGCGGGGACGGGGGCACTAATACGTATTTTTTT	CASGDGGTNTYFF	TRBJ2-3	NA	NA	TRBV2
TGTGCCAGCAGCTTAGCGGGTAGGTCCGGGGCGACCGTCCTGACTTTC	CASSLAGRSGATVLTF	TRBJ2-6	NA	NA	TRBV7-6
TGTGCCAGCAGCGTAGTTAGCTCAGATACGCAGTATTTT	CASSVVSSDTQYF	TRBJ2-3	once	NA	TRBV9
TGTGCCAGTAAGACACATACGAACACCGGGGAGCTGTTTTTT	CASKTHTNTGELFF	TRBJ2-2	NA	NA	TRBV19
TGTGCCAGCAGCTCCGGGAGAACGGGTGGACAGTTCTTC	CASSSGRTGGQFF	TRBJ2-1	NA	NA	TRBV15
TGTGCCAGCAGCGTACGGATGGGGGGCATGGTTTTGACTGAAGCTTTCTTT	CASSVRMGGMVLTEAFF	TRBJ1-1	NA	NA	TRBV9
TGTGCCAGCAGCTTCCCACGGGGCGGGGTGACTGAAGCTTTCTTT	CASSFPRGGVTEAFF	TRBJ1-1	once	NA	TRBV11-3
TGTGCCAGCTCACCACTGGTCGGCAAGGTCAACGAGCAGTACTTC	CASSPLVGKVNEQYF	TRBJ2-7	NA	NA	TRBV18
TGTGCCGCCAGCCTGGCGACGAACACAGATACGCAGTATTTT	CAASLATNTDTQYF	TRBJ2-3	NA	NA	TRBV5-1
TGTGCCAGCAGCTTTGGAGGGGGACAGCGATCCCCCCTGCAGTTCTTC	CASSFGGGQRSPLQFF	TRBJ2-1	NA	NA	TRBV7-9
TGTGCCAGTAGTCTGAGGGGATCATTTCCCTACGAGCAGTACTTC	CASSLRGSFPYEQYF	TRBJ2-7	NA	NA	TRBV19
TGTGCCACCAGTCACAAGGGCGGAGATGCGCAGTATTTC	CATSHKGGDAQYF	TRBJ2-7	NA	NA	TRBV2
TGTGCCACCAGCAGAGCTGCCGGCCTAGAGACCGAGCAGTACTTC	CATSRAAGLETEQYF	TRBJ2-7	NA	NA	TRBV15
TGTGCCAGTAGTCACGCTAGGAGAACTAACTATGGGTACACCTTC	CASSHARRTNYGYTF	TRBJ1-2	NA	NA	TRBV19
TGTGCCAGCAGCTTAGATCTGAACGAAGAGACCCAGTACTTC	CASSLDLNEETQYF	TRBJ2-5	NA	NA	TRBV11-3
TGTGCCAGCAGCTTAGATCTAGGTCCCGATACGCAGTATTTT	CASSLDLGPDTQYF	TRBJ2-3	many	NA	TRBV11-3
TGCAGTGCTAGAGATCTAACAGGGGTTAGCTATGGCTACACCTTC	CSARDLTGVSYGYTF	TRBJ1-2	NA	TRBD1	TRBV20-1
TGTGCCAGCAGCTGGTCAGATACCCAGTATTTT	CASSWSDTQYF	TRBJ2-3	NA	NA	TRBV2
TGTGCCAGCAGTGGGAAAGGGGCTTCTTCCAATGAGCAGTTCTTC	CASSGKGASSNEQFF	TRBJ2-1	NA	NA	TRBV5-6
TGTGCCAGTAGTACATCGGACAGTACCTACGAGCAGTACTTC	CASSTSDSTYEQYF	TRBJ2-7	NA	NA	TRBV19
TGTGCCAGCAGTTACCAGGGAAGCGGGGGGATGGATGAGCAGTTCTTC	CASSYQGSGGMDEQFF	TRBJ2-1	NA	TRBD2	TRBV7-2
TGTGCCAGCAGCTTGGCAGGGACCGCTGAGGCTTTCTTT	CASSLAGTAEAFF	TRBJ1-1	NA	NA	TRBV2
TGTGCCAGCGGCGCAGGGCGCACAGTTACCACGTATTTT	CASGAGRTVTTYF	TRBJ2-3	NA	NA	TRBV7-9
TGTGCCAGCAGCTTGACTCTGGGCGCCAACTATGGCTACTTCTTT	CASSLTLGANYGYFF	TRBJ1-1	NA	NA	TRBV7-2
TGTGCCAGCAGCTTAGGGGGAGAAGCCAATGCGCCGTACTTT	CASSLGGEANAPYF	TRBJ1-1	NA	NA	TRBV7-8
TGTGCCAGCAGCCAAGAACATGAGGGAAGTCTGTCCTTC	CASSQEHEGSLSF	TRBJ2-1	once	NA	TRBV5-1
TGTGCCATCAGTGACGGGGGCCACATCAATCAGCCCCAGCATTTT	CAISDGGHINQPQHF	TRBJ1-5	NA	NA	TRBV24-1
TGTGCCAGCAGTGATTTTGGACAGACAGATACGCAGTATTTT	CASSDFGQTDTQYF	TRBJ2-3	few	NA	TRBV25-1
TGTGCCAGCAAGTGGGCAAGGGAGGACAAGTACTTC	CASKWAREDKYF	TRBJ2-5	NA	NA	TRBV7-2
TGTGCCAGCAGCCCAGCGGGCGGTCCGGCCAACGTCCATTTT	CASSPAGGPANVHF	TRBJ2-3	once	NA	TRBV9
TGTGCCACCACCGGGCCTTACTACAATGAGCAGTTCTTC	CATTGPYYNEQFF	TRBJ2-1	NA	NA	TRBV12-3/TRBV12-4